This T cell receptor beta chain was identified during a study of cytomegalovirus exposure and HLA in healthy donors. Across the whole study: The 130 or so validation repertoires, a later analysis reported, used the same platform as the 666 first-cohort repertoires. Findings and caveats of the study: There were 150 to 200 TCR beta chains listed as cytomegalovirus-associated. First-cohort TCR clusters tended to co-occur in the 130 or so validation repertoires, a later analysis found.

As regards this clone: Its antigen remains unidentified.

Repertoires were generated with immunoSEQ multiplex PCR, while TCRdb's copy carries only in-frame clones and drops some. The profile shows about 220,000 clones, just over 90% of them singletons. Germline CDR1 is LNHDA and CDR2 is SQIVND (reference sequence). V lost 0 bases and J 7 bases, leaving 18 bases between the germline ends. The CDR3 is made up of 16 amino acids. The source of this sequence is a woman between 18 and 30 years old in good health and CMV-seronegative. The source material was PBMCs. V is TRBV19 and J is TRBJ1-2; D uncertain. This CDR3 reads CASSIDREGRMAGYTF. The CDR3 nucleotides read TGTGCCAGTAGTATAGATCGAGAGGGCCGGATGGCTGGCTACACCTTC. Full variable domain (rest looked up from reference TRBV19 and TRBJ1-2): DGGITQSPKYLFRKEGQNVTLSCEQNLNHDAMYWYRQDPGQGLRLIYYSQIVNDFQKGDIAEGYSVSREKKESFPLTVTSAQKNPTAFYLCASSIDREGRMAGYTFGSGTRLTVV.